The clone carrying this T cell receptor beta chain appeared a single time. Trimming removed 0 bases from V and 5 bases from J, with 8 bases in between. This CDR3 has 13 residues. CDR1 and CDR2 from the germline V gene are MGHRA and YSYEKL. This table comes from immunoSEQ multiplex PCR, and its TCRdb copy is limited to in-frame clones, with some not included. The table shows tens of thousands of clones, with about four fifths occurring only once. The data were taken from a study of somatic mutations in cytotoxic T cells in rheumatoid arthritis. The source material was CD8+ T cells sorted from blood. The rearrangement uses TRBV4-1 and TRBJ2-7, with D unclear. The receptor was isolated from an adult with rheumatoid arthritis. The CDR3 nucleotides read TGCGCCAGCAGCCAAGAGATTCCGGACGAGCAGTACTTC. This gives the protein CASSQEIPDEQYF.